The entry below gives a single T cell receptor beta chain sequence along with its context. Per the germline V gene, CDR1 is KGHSH and CDR2 is LQKENI. The CDR3 spans 18 residues. Trimming took 3 bases from V and 5 from J; bases not matched to a gene: 13. The data originate from a study of blood T cell repertoires in COVID-19. The wider study: The United States, Italy and Spain provided the acute and convalescent COVID-19 samples. Nucleic acid was either cDNA or gDNA, and it came from T cells, B-cell-depleted T cells, or PBMCs.

Seattle researchers signed up patients amid active infection and tracked them longitudinally. Under the authors' procedure: Reference gene primer amplification gave nucleated cell count estimates. Profiled with immunoSEQ multiplex PCR; TCRdb holds only in-frame clones, not every one. Clone size and the V and J calls come from that table; the DNA yielded D and trimming. This sample has 150,000 to 190,000 clones, with around 84% found just once. The chain has TRBV18 and TRBJ2-2, with 9 positions matching TRBD2. The sample was peripheral blood. The source of this sequence is a woman between 55 and 75 years old with COVID-19, enrolled during active disease. The CDR3 sequence is CASSPLPGLARGTGELFF. The CDR3 DNA reads as TGTGCCAGCTCACCCCTCCCCGGACTAGCGAGAGGAACCGGGGAGCTGTTTTTT.